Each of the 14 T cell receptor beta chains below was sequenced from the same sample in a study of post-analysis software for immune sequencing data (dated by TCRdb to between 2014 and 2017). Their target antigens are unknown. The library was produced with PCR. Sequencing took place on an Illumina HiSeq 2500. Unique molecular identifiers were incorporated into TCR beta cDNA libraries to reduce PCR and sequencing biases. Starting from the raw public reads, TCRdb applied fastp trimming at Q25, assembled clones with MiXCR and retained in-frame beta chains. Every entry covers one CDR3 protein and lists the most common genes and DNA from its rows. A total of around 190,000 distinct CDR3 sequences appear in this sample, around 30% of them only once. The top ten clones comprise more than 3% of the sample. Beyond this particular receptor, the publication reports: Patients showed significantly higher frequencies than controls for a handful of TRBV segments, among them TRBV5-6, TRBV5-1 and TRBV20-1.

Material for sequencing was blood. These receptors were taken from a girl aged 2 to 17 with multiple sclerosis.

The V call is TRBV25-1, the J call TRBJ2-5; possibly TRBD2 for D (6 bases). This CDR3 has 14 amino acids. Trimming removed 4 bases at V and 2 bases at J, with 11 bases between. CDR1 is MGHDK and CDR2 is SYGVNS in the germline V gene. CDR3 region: CASSVPGLQETQYF. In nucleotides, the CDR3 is TGTGCCAGCAGTGTACCGGGACTGCAAGAGACCCAGTACTTC.

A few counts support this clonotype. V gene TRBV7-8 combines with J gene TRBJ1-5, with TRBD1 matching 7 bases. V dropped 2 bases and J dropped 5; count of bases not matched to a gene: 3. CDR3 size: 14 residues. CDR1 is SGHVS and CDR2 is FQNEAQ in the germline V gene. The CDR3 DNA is TGTGCCAGCAGCTTATTCACAGGGGATCAGCCCCAGCATTTT. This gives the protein CASSLFTGDQPQHF. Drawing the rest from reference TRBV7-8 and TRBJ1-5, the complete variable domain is GAGVSQSPRYKVAKRGQDVALRCDPISGHVSLFWYQQALGQGPEFLTYFQNEAQLDKSGLPSDRFFAERPEGSVSTLKIQRTQQEDSAVYLCASSLFTGDQPQHFGDGTRLSIL.

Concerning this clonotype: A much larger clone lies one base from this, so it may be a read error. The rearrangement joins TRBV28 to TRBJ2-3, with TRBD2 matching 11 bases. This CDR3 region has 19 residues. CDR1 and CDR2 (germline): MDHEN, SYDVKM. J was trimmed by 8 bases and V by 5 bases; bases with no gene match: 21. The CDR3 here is CASSIPRGQTSGIPGTQYF. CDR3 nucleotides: TGTGCCAGCAGTATTCCCAGGGGACAGACTAGCGGGATCCCAGGTACGCAGTATTTT. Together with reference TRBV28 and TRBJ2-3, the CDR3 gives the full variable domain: DVKVTQSSRYLVKRTGEKVFLECVQDMDHENMFWYRQDPGLGLRLIYFSYDVKMKEKGDIPEGYSVSREKKERFSLILESASTNQTSMYLCASSIPRGQTSGIPGTQYFGPGTRLTVL.

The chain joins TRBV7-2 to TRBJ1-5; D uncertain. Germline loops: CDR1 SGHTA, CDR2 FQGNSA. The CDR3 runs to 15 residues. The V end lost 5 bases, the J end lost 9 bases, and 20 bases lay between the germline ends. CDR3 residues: CASSPDVSLTTPQHF. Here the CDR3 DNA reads TGTGCCAGCAGCCCGGACGTCTCGCTTACGACGCCCCAGCATTTT.

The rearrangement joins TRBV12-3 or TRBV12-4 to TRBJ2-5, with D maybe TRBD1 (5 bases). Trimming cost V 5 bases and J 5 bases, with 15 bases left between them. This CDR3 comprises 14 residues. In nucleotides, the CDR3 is TGTGCCAGCAGTCAGTCCAGGGTTCGGGAGACCCAGTACTTC. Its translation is CASSQSRVRETQYF.

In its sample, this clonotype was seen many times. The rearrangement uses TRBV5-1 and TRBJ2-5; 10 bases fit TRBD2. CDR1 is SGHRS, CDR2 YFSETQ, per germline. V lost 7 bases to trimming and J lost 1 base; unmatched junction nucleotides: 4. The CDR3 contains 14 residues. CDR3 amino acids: CASGLAASQETQYF. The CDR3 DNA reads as TGCGCCAGCGGACTAGCGGCCTCCCAAGAGACCCAGTACTTC.

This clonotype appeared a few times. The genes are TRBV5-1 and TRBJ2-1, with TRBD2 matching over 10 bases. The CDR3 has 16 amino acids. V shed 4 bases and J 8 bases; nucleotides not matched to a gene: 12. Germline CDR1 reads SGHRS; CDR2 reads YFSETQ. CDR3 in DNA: TGCGCCAGCAGCGGCTCGGCTAGCGGGAGACCCCATGAGCAGTTCTTC. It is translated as CASSGSASGRPHEQFF.

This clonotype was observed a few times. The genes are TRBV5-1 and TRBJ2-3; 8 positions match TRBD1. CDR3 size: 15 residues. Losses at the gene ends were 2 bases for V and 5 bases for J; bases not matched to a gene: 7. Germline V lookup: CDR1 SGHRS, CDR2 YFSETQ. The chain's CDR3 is CASSLLSGGEDTQYF. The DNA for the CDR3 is TGCGCCAGCAGCTTACTGTCAGGGGGCGAAGATACGCAGTATTTT.

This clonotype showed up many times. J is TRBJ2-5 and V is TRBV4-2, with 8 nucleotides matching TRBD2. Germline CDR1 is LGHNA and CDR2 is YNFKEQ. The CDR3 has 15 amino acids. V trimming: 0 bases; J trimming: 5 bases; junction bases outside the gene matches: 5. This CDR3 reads CASSQDSGVQETQYF. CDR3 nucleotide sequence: TGTGCCAGCAGCCAAGATAGCGGGGTCCAGGAGACCCAGTACTTC.

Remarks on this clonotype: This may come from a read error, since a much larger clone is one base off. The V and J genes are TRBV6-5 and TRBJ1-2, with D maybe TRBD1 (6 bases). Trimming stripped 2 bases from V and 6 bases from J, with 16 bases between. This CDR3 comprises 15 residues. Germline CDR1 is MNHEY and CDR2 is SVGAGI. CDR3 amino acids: CASSYTGLGNNGYTF. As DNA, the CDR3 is TGTGCCAGCAGTTACACAGGGCTGGGGAACAATGGCTACACCTTC.

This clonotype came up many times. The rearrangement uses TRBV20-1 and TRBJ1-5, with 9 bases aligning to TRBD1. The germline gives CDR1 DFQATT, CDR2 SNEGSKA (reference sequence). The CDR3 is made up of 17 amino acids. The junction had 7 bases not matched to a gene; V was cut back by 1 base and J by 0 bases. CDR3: CSARVDRGPFSNQPQHF. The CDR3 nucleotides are TGCAGTGCTAGAGTGGACAGGGGTCCCTTTAGCAATCAGCCCCAGCATTTT.

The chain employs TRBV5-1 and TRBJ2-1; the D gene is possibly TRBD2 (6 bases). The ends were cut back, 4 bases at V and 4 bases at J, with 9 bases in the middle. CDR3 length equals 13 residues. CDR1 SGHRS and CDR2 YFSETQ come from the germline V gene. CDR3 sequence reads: CASSRREYNEQFF. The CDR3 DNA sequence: TGCGCCAGCAGCCGGAGGGAATACAATGAGCAGTTCTTC.

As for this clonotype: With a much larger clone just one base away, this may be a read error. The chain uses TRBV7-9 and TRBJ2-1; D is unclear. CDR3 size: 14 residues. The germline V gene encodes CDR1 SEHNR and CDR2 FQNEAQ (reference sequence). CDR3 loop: CVSSAQSSYNEQFF. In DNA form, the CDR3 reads TGTGTCAGCAGCGCACAGAGCTCCTACAATGAGCAGTTCTTC. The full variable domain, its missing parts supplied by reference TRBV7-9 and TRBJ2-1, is DTGVSQNPRHKITKRGQNVTFRCDPISEHNRLYWYRQTLGQGPEFLTYFQNEAQLEKSRLLSDRFSAERPKGSFSTLEIQRTEQGDSAMYLCVSSAQSSYNEQFFGPGTRLTVL.

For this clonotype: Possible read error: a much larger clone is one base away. CDR3 nucleotide sequence: TGTACCAGCAGCCCCCGGACAGCTAACTATGGCTACACCTTC. Translating gives CTSSPRTANYGYTF. The genes are TRBV3-1 and TRBJ1-2, with a weak D call TRBD1 (6 bases). This CDR3 has 14 residues. Germline V lookup: CDR1 LGHDT, CDR2 YNNKEL (reference sequence). Drawing the rest from reference TRBV3-1 and TRBJ1-2, the complete variable domain is DTAVSQTPKYLVTQMGNDKSIKCEQNLGHDTMYWYKQDSKKFLKIMFSYNNKELIINETVPNRFSPKSPDKAHLNLHINSLELGDSAVYFCTSSPRTANYGYTFGSGTRLTVV.